A single sample is the source of the 22 T cell receptor beta chains below, sequenced in a study of T cells in localized non-small cell lung cancer. Sequenced by immunoSEQ multiplex PCR; TCRdb stores in-frame clones only, minus some. This table holds approximately 47,000 clones, around 87% found once. The input for sequencing was PBMCs, taken before any cancer treatment. Receptors were obtained from a man aged 35 to 70 with stage II lung adenocarcinoma.

The chain carries TRBV7-3 and TRBJ2-1; 10 bases are shared with TRBD2. Unmatched junction bases numbered 8, after V lost 2 bases and J lost 4 bases. The CDR3 has 17 amino acids. The germline V gene encodes CDR1 SGHTA and CDR2 FQGTGA. In DNA, the CDR3 is TGTGCCAGCAGCTTAGTAGCGGGGGGAGCGATTTACAATGAGCAGTTCTTC. Encoded protein: CASSLVAGGAIYNEQFF.

The chain joins TRBV5-1 to TRBJ2-6; D uncertain. Trimming took 0 bases from V and 1 from J, leaving 8 bases between them. Germline V gene lookup returns CDR1 SGHRS and CDR2 YFSETQ. The CDR3 length is 16 residues. The CDR3 loop reads CASSLGPWSGANVLTF. The CDR3 nucleotides are TGCGCCAGCAGCTTGGGGCCTTGGTCTGGGGCCAACGTCCTGACTTTC.

The V gene is TRBV2, the J gene TRBJ2-1, with a possible D match to TRBD1 (5 bases). CDR3 length: 17 amino acids. Trimming cost V 0 bases and J 8 bases, with 20 bases left between them. CDR1 is SNHLY and CDR2 is FYNNEI in the germline V gene. The CDR3 sequence is CASSEATGLTDIDEQFF. CDR3 DNA sequence: TGTGCCAGCAGTGAAGCGACGGGCCTGACAGATATCGATGAGCAGTTCTTC. Using reference TRBV2 and TRBJ2-1 for the parts outside the CDR3, the full variable domain is EPEVTQTPSHQVTQMGQEVILRCVPISNHLYFYWYRQILGQKVEFLVSFYNNEISEKSEIFDDQFSVERPDGSNFTLKIRSTKLEDSAMYFCASSEATGLTDIDEQFFGPGTRLTVL.

The chain uses TRBV29-1 and TRBJ1-4; D gene uncertain. Trimming took off 8 bases at V and 3 bases at J, with 13 bases between the two ends. The CDR3 extends over 13 amino acids. Germline V gene data show CDR1 as SQVTM and CDR2 as ANQGSEA. CDR3 sequence: CSILQVANEKLFF. In DNA form, the CDR3 reads TGCAGCATCCTCCAGGTGGCTAATGAAAAACTGTTTTTT.

This chain links TRBV12-5 with TRBJ1-4; D possibly corresponds to TRBD1 (6 bases). This CDR3 comprises 16 residues. V shed 0 bases and J shed 7 bases, with 15 bases lying between them. The germline V gene encodes CDR1 LGHNT and CDR2 FRNRAP. The CDR3 region is CASGLVGGAVREKLFF. CDR3 in DNA: TGTGCTAGTGGTTTGGTAGGGGGGGCCGTACGTGAAAAACTGTTTTTT.

About this clone: The sample holds other DNA sequences that translate to the same CDR3. The chain joins TRBV5-4 to TRBJ2-7; no firm D call. Germline loops: CDR1 SGHNT, CDR2 YYREEE (reference sequence). The V end was cut by 4 bases, the J end by 4 bases, with 9 bases between. The CDR3 has 12 amino acids. Here the CDR3 DNA reads TGTGCCAGCAGCCGGACGGGTTACGAGCAGTACTTC. Amino acid sequence: CASSRTGYEQYF. Full variable domain (remainder filled in from reference TRBV5-4 and TRBJ2-7): ETGVTQSPTHLIKTRGQQVTLRCSSQSGHNTVSWYQQALGQGPQFIFQYYREEENGRGNFPPRFSGLQFPNYSSELNVNALELDDSALYLCASSRTGYEQYFGPGTRLTVT.

The chain joins TRBV9 to TRBJ2-6; no definite D call. The V gene lost 0 bases and the J gene lost 2 bases, with 9 bases spanning the gap. This CDR3 region has 16 residues. Germline values: CDR1 SGDLS, CDR2 YYNGEE. The CDR3 sequence is CASSVAKGTGANVLTF. CDR3 bases: TGTGCCAGCAGCGTAGCTAAGGGTACTGGGGCCAACGTCCTGACTTTC.

The V call is TRBV19, the J call TRBJ2-3; the D gene is possibly TRBD1 (6 bases). The CDR3 consists of 15 residues. The V gene's germline CDR1 is LNHDA and CDR2 SQIVND (reference sequence). Trimming left V 0 bases short and J 8 bases short, with 15 bases between. This CDR3 reads CASSIDLGGSVTQYF. CDR3 DNA: TGTGCCAGTAGTATAGATCTTGGGGGCAGCGTTACGCAGTATTTT. The complete variable domain, with remaining parts taken from reference TRBV19 and TRBJ2-3, reads DGGITQSPKYLFRKEGQNVTLSCEQNLNHDAMYWYRQDPGQGLRLIYYSQIVNDFQKGDIAEGYSVSREKKESFPLTVTSAQKNPTAFYLCASSIDLGGSVTQYFGPGTRLTVL.

This rearrangement joins TRBV27 to TRBJ2-2; D remains ambiguous. Trimming removed 2 bases from V and 7 bases from J, with 8 bases in between. CDR3 length: 13 residues. The germline V gene has CDR1 MNHEY and CDR2 SMNVEV (reference sequence). In DNA form, the CDR3 reads TGTGCCAGCAGTTTAAACATTGGCGGGGAGCTGTTTTTT. Amino acids: CASSLNIGGELFF.

This rearrangement joins TRBV5-1 to TRBJ2-1; 11 nucleotides match TRBD2. The CDR3 is 15 residues long. Trimming at V came to 4 bases and at J to 4 bases, leaving 4 bases not matched to a gene. Germline CDR1 is SGHRS and CDR2 is YFSETQ. CDR3 sequence (DNA): TGCGCCAGCAGCCTGGGGACTAGCGGTTACAATGAGCAGTTCTTC. This sequence encodes CASSLGTSGYNEQFF.

Only one count was recorded for this clone. The chain joins TRBV30 to TRBJ1-1, with TRBD1 matching over 9 bases. The CDR3 consists of 14 residues. The junction had 9 bases not matched to a gene; V was cut back by 4 bases and J by 6 bases. Germline lookup yields CDR1 GTSNPN and CDR2 SVGIG (reference sequence). CDR3 coding DNA: TGTGCCTGGAATAAGGGACAGGGTAGGGCTGAAGCTTTCTTT. It specifies CAWNKGQGRAEAFF.

V usage is TRBV5-6 and J usage is TRBJ2-2; weak D call: TRBD1 (7 bases). The CDR3 covers 14 residues. The V and J ends lost 1 base and 7 bases respectively, with 11 bases between them. Germline V CDR1 and CDR2: SGHDT, YYEEEE. Written as DNA, the CDR3 is TGTGCCAGCAGCTTGCGCAGGGGGGACGGGGAGCTGTTTTTT. Protein product: CASSLRRGDGELFF.

The rearrangement uses TRBV27 and TRBJ1-4, with D unclear. The CDR3 consists of 13 residues. Between the trimmed V and J ends, which lost 3 bases and 11 bases, there was a span of 13 bases. The germline V gene has CDR1 MNHEY and CDR2 SMNVEV (reference sequence). The CDR3 spells CASSFREGGKLFF. The DNA for the CDR3 is TGTGCCAGCAGTTTTAGGGAGGGAGGGAAACTGTTTTTT.

This clone has a single count. The rearrangement links TRBV5-1 to TRBJ2-5; 11 nucleotides align to TRBD2. V was clipped by 6 bases and J by 1 base; unmatched bases: 2. This CDR3 has 14 amino acids. Germline V gene lookup returns CDR1 SGHRS and CDR2 YFSETQ. The CDR3 loop reads CASKLAGGQETQYF. Here the CDR3 DNA reads TGCGCCAGCAAGCTAGCGGGGGGCCAAGAGACCCAGTACTTC.

J is TRBJ2-7 and V is TRBV4-1; weak D call: TRBD2 (7 bases). CDR1 MGHRA and CDR2 YSYEKL come from the germline V gene. The V gene lost 5 bases and the J gene lost 2 bases, with 13 bases spanning the gap. The CDR3 runs to 14 residues. CDR3 in DNA: TGCGCCAGCAGCTACAGGGAGGGCACCTACGAGCAGTACGTC. This translates into CASSYREGTYEQYV.

The chain carries TRBV13 and TRBJ2-2; no firm D call. The CDR3 runs 14 residues. The germline CDR1 and CDR2 sequences are PRHDT and FYEKMQ (reference sequence). Trimming took 2 bases from V and 4 from J, leaving 8 bases between them. The CDR3 region has the DNA TGTGCCAGCAGCTTACCGGAGACCACCGGGGAGCTGTTTTTT. This translates into CASSLPETTGELFF.

The rearrangement uses TRBV5-6 and TRBJ2-4; D possibly corresponds to TRBD2 (5 bases). In germline, CDR1 is SGHDT, CDR2 YYEEEE. This CDR3 region has 17 residues. V shed 0 bases and J shed 0 bases, with 13 bases lying between them. The chain's CDR3 is CASSLESRTRAKNIQYF. Written as DNA, the CDR3 is TGTGCCAGCAGCTTGGAAAGTCGGACTCGAGCCAAAAACATTCAGTACTTC.

This chain connects TRBV2 to TRBJ1-1, with D perhaps matching TRBD1 (5 bases). Trimming took off 6 bases at V and 4 bases at J, with 15 bases between the two ends. The V gene's germline CDR1 is SNHLY and CDR2 FYNNEI. This CDR3 region has 14 residues. This chain's CDR3 is CASRAAQGLTEAFF. Here the CDR3 DNA reads TGTGCCAGCAGGGCTGCGCAGGGTCTCACTGAAGCTTTCTTT.

The chain couples TRBV27 to TRBJ2-3; D is tentatively TRBD1 or TRBD2 (6 bases each). Germline CDR1 MNHEY, CDR2 SMNVEV (reference sequence). CDR3 size: 14 residues. V was cut by 7 bases and J by 3 bases, with 14 bases left in between. The CDR3 DNA is TGTGCCAGCAAGGGGGGACGCGGAACAGATACGCAGTATTTT. It codes for CASKGGRGTDTQYF.

The J gene is TRBJ1-2, the V gene TRBV2; D is ambiguous. The CDR3 is 14 amino acids. The germline V gene has CDR1 SNHLY and CDR2 FYNNEI. V lost 2 bases to trimming and J lost 1 base, with 8 bases between them. The CDR3 coding sequence is TGTGCCAGCAGTGAATCTGAGGGTAACTATGGCTACACCTTC. As protein: CASSESEGNYGYTF.

Regarding this clone: Other DNA sequences in the sample encode the same CDR3. The chain has TRBV5-1 and TRBJ2-5; TRBD1 or TRBD2 may be the D gene (5 bases each). This CDR3 has 13 residues. The germline gives CDR1 SGHRS, CDR2 YFSETQ. Trimming removed 0 bases from V and 5 bases from J, with 8 bases in between. For the CDR3, the DNA is TGCGCCAGCAGCTTGGGAGGGGAGGAGACCCAGTACTTC. Encoded protein: CASSLGGEETQYF. The whole variable domain, remainder taken from reference TRBV5-1 and TRBJ2-5, is KAGVTQTPRYLIKTRGQQVTLSCSPISGHRSVSWYQQTPGQGLQFLFEYFSETQRNKGNFPGRFSGRQFSNSRSEMNVSTLELGDSALYLCASSLGGEETQYFGPGTRLLVL.

The chain uses TRBV2 and TRBJ2-1; no reliable D call. This CDR3 contains 14 residues. V lost 1 base and J 2 bases, leaving 6 bases between the germline ends. Germline lookup yields CDR1 SNHLY and CDR2 FYNNEI. The CDR3 DNA sequence: TGTGCCAGCAGTGAAGGGGCTACCTACAATGAGCAGTTCTTC. It translates to CASSEGATYNEQFF.